One sample yielded the 13 T cell receptor beta chains listed below, sequenced in a study of shared clonotypes between healthy human individuals. TCRdb's table, derived via immunoSEQ multiplex PCR, lists solely in-frame clones and lacks some. The sample consists of roughly 2.5 million clones, just over 90% of them appearing once. Sequencing was carried out using naive CD4+ T cells sorted from blood. Indicated subset: CD45RA+ positively selected. The source of these receptors is a young man in good health.

This rearrangement joins TRBV6-5 to TRBJ1-5; D may be TRBD1 (6 bases). The CDR3 loop spans 14 amino acids. V lost 5 bases and J lost 4, with 12 bases in between. Germline-derived CDR1 and CDR2 are MNHEY and SVGAGI. In DNA, the CDR3 is TGTGCCAGCAGTACAGGGTTCGAAAATCAGCCCCAGCATTTT. Amino acids: CASSTGFENQPQHF.

The chain couples TRBV30 to TRBJ2-2; TRBD2 agrees at 15 bases. Trimming took 0 bases from V and 4 from J; bases not matched to a gene: 9. This CDR3 contains 19 residues. Germline V gene lookup returns CDR1 GTSNPN and CDR2 SVGIG (reference sequence). The chain's CDR3 is CAWSVLRTSGRAGTGELFF. For the CDR3, the DNA is TGTGCCTGGAGTGTCCTCCGGACTAGCGGGAGGGCCGGCACCGGGGAGCTGTTTTTT.

In regard to this clone: Germline is not matched at one junction end, which may reflect a read error. The chain uses TRBV2 and TRBJ2-7; 7 bases are a match to TRBD2. Germline CDR1 and CDR2: SNHLY and FYNNEI. The CDR3 runs 14 residues. The CDR3 region is CVSSEREGFNEQYF. CDR3 DNA: TGTGTCAGCAGTGAAAGGGAGGGTTTCAACGAGCAGTACTTC.

The chain uses TRBV6-1 and TRBJ2-1, with a possible D match to TRBD1 (5 bases). CDR3 length: 12 residues. V lost 3 bases, J lost 8 bases, and 8 bases lay in between. Germline V CDR1 and CDR2: MNHNS, SASEGT. CDR3 amino acids: CASSDQGYEQFF. The DNA for the CDR3 is TGTGCCAGCAGTGACCAGGGCTATGAGCAGTTCTTC.

The genes are TRBV5-1 and TRBJ2-3; 7 positions agree with TRBD2. J gave up 4 bases and V 5 bases, and 13 bases lay outside the gene matches. The CDR3 length is 16 residues. The germline V gene has CDR1 SGHRS and CDR2 YFSETQ. The CDR3: CASRVGNGGKSDTQYF. CDR3 nucleotides: TGCGCCAGCAGAGTAGGTAACGGGGGGAAATCAGATACGCAGTATTTT.

The J gene is TRBJ2-1, the V gene TRBV5-1; TRBD2 agrees at 9 bases. Looked up from germline, CDR1 is SGHRS and CDR2 is YFSETQ. With 6 bases clipped from V and 7 bases from J, the junction kept 11 bases outside the gene matches. The CDR3 covers 15 residues. DNA of the CDR3: TGCGCCAGCACCCCTCGGCCTAGCGGGATTAATGAGCAGTTCTTC. It encodes CASTPRPSGINEQFF.

V is TRBV6-5 and J is TRBJ2-3; the match to TRBD1 covers 8 bases. Germline CDR1 reads MNHEY; CDR2 reads SVGAGI. J was trimmed by 6 bases and V by 8 bases; bases with no gene match: 10. This CDR3 comprises 14 residues. CDR3 sequence: CASGIGQGWDTQYF. CDR3 bases: TGTGCCAGCGGTATAGGACAGGGCTGGGATACGCAGTATTTT.

The J gene is TRBJ2-1, the V gene TRBV18; TRBD2 agrees at 15 bases. This CDR3 has 18 amino acids. Looked up from germline, CDR1 is KGHSH and CDR2 is LQKENI. With V trimmed by 6 bases and J by 4 bases, 10 bases remained unmatched. CDR3 in amino acids: CASSHDAGTSGRYNEQFF. In DNA, the CDR3 is TGTGCCAGCTCCCATGATGCCGGGACTAGCGGGAGGTACAATGAGCAGTTCTTC.

The rearrangement joins TRBV5-1 to TRBJ1-2, with a tentative D call TRBD1 (5 bases). Germline CDR1 reads SGHRS; CDR2 reads YFSETQ. This CDR3 spans 13 amino acids. Trimming took 3 bases from V and 7 from J, leaving 13 bases between them. In DNA form, the CDR3 reads TGCGCCAGCAGCTACACAGGCGATTCTGGCTACACCTTC. The encoded protein is CASSYTGDSGYTF.

On this clone: The sample contains more than one DNA sequence encoding this CDR3. The chain carries TRBV9 and TRBJ1-2; 9 bases map to TRBD1. The CDR3 spans 14 residues. CDR1 is SGDLS and CDR2 is YYNGEE in the germline V gene. Trimming took 3 bases from V and 8 from J; bases not matched to a gene: 8. CDR3 sequence: CASSALQGAGGYTF. CDR3 nucleotides: TGTGCCAGCAGCGCACTACAGGGGGCCGGGGGCTACACCTTC.

This chain's CDR3 is CASSLASSNYGYTF. The CDR3 coding sequence is TGTGCCAGCAGCTTGGCTTCATCTAACTATGGCTACACCTTC. The chain is built from TRBV5-4 and TRBJ1-2; no clear D gene. Germline values: CDR1 SGHNT, CDR2 YYREEE (reference sequence). This CDR3 is built from 14 residues. V lost 0 bases to trimming and J lost 0 bases, with 6 bases between them.

This clone showed up just once. This rearrangement joins TRBV2 to TRBJ2-5; TRBD1 aligns across 8 bases. The V gene's germline CDR1 is SNHLY and CDR2 FYNNEI. The CDR3 contains 15 residues. The V gene end was trimmed by 3 bases and the J gene end by 5 bases; junction bases not matched to a gene: 8. This CDR3 reads CASSDRQGKRETQYF. DNA of the CDR3: TGTGCCAGCAGTGATCGACAGGGGAAGAGGGAGACCCAGTACTTC.

V gene TRBV10-2 combines with J gene TRBJ2-3; the D is unclear. V was pared by 0 bases and J by 6 bases, with 16 bases between. The CDR3 contains 16 residues. Germline CDR1 is WSHSY and CDR2 is SAAADI. The CDR3 DNA reads as TGCGCCAGCAGTGAGTCTGCCCCGAGGCCAACGGATACGCAGTATTTT. This translates into CASSESAPRPTDTQYF.